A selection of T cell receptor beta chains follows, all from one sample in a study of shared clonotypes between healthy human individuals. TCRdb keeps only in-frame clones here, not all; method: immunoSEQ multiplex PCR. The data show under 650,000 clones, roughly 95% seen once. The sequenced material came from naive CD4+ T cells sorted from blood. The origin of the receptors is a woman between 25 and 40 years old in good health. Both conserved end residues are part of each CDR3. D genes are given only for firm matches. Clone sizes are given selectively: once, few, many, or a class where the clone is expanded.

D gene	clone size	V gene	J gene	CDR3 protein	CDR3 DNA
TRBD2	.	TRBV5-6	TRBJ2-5	CASSLFPSGVEGETQYF	TGTGCCAGCAGCTTGTTTCCTAGCGGGGTAGAGGGGGAGACCCAGTACTTC
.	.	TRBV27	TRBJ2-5	CASTWGDNSQETQYF	TGTGCCAGCACCTGGGGGGACAACTCCCAAGAGACCCAGTACTTC
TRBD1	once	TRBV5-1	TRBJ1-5	CASSRWTGKNQPQHF	TGCGCCAGCAGCCGGTGGACAGGGAAAAATCAGCCCCAGCATTTT
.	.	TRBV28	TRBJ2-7	CASSFATDSYEQYF	TGTGCCAGCAGTTTTGCGACTGACTCCTACGAGCAGTACTTC
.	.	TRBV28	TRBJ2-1	CASSPDDIFGANSSYNEQFF	TGTGCCAGCAGTCCCGACGACATATTCGGGGCCAACAGCTCCTACAATGAGCAGTTCTTC
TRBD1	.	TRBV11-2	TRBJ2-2	CASSLRVQGHGELFF	TGTGCCAGCAGCTTAAGGGTACAGGGGCACGGGGAGCTGTTTTTT
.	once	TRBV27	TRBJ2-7	CASSLKTSYEQYF	TGTGCCAGCAGTCTAAAAACCTCCTACGAGCAGTACTTC
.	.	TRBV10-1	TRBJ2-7	CASPAYWVGSEQYF	TGCGCCAGCCCCGCCTACTGGGTGGGCAGCGAGCAGTACTTC
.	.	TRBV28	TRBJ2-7	CASSLHYEQYF	TGTGCCAGCAGTTTACACTACGAGCAGTACTTC
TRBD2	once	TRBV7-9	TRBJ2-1	CASSLGTSGLGGYNEQFF	TGTGCCAGCAGCTTAGGGACTAGCGGACTTGGGGGGTACAATGAGCAGTTCTTC
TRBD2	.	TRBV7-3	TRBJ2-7	CASSLLAGEHYEQYF	TGTGCCAGCAGCTTACTAGCGGGGGAACACTACGAGCAGTACTTC
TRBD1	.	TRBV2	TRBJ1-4	CASSEGGQGNEKLFF	TGTGCCAGCAGTGAAGGGGGACAGGGGAATGAAAAACTGTTTTTT
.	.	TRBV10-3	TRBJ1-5	CAISEGSGWDQPQHF	TGTGCCATCAGTGAGGGTTCAGGGTGGGATCAGCCCCAGCATTTT
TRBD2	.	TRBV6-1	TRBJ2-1	CASSPGLAAYNEQFF	TGTGCCAGCAGCCCGGGACTAGCGGCCTACAATGAGCAGTTCTTC
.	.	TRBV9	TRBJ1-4	CASSVPGIGTNEKLFF	TGTGCCAGCAGCGTACCAGGGATAGGAACTAATGAAAAACTGTTTTTT
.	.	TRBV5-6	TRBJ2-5	CASSPGLKETQYF	TGTGCCAGCAGCCCGGGACTTAAAGAGACCCAGTACTTC